These 2 T cell receptor beta chains were all obtained from the same sample, sequenced in a study of technical replicates of blood from several donors. Repertoires were generated with immunoSEQ multiplex PCR, while TCRdb's copy carries only in-frame clones and drops some. The sample lists about 14,000 clones, 80% to 85% seen once, with 9.5% to 15% in the top ten. Sample: PBMCs. The source of these receptors is a human donor in good health.

The chain recombines TRBV15 with TRBJ1-1, with 8 positions matching TRBD1. Germline loops: CDR1 LNHNV, CDR2 YYDKDF (reference sequence). Germline trimming cut 0 bases from V and 3 bases from J; bases unmatched to any gene: 6. The CDR3 extends over 16 amino acids. The CDR3 coding sequence is TGTGCCACCAGCAGAGACCACCCGGACAGGGACACTGAAGCTTTCTTT. Encoded protein: CATSRDHPDRDTEAFF.

The chain combines TRBV2 with TRBJ2-1; 10 bases agree with TRBD1. The V gene's germline CDR1 is SNHLY and CDR2 FYNNEI. The CDR3 runs to 15 residues. With V trimmed by 8 bases and J by 6 bases, 10 bases remained unmatched. Here the CDR3 reads CASQYRDRGSNEQFF. CDR3 in DNA: TGTGCCAGCCAATACCGGGACAGGGGAAGCAATGAGCAGTTCTTC.